This TCR beta chain was identified during a study of molecular identifiers for immune sequencing clone quantification. TCRdb independently ran MiXCR on the PCR reads; one entry per CDR3 protein. The sample includes under 600,000 distinct CDR3 sequences, around 23% of them seen just once. Germline loops: CDR1 SGDLS, CDR2 YYNGEE. The CDR3 spans 14 residues. V was trimmed by 6 bases and J by 6 bases, leaving 18 bases between them. The sample holds a few counts of this clonotype. The TCR originated in a human donor in good health. Some libraries in this study had Jurkat cell RNA spiked in. Material: naive CD8+ T cells from blood, with Jurkat cell RNA spiked in. Subset noted: FACS-sorted CD8+CD4-CCR7+CD45RA+ naive T cells. The gene calls are TRBV9 and TRBJ1-2; D is possibly TRBD1 (5 bases). CDR3 protein: CASTGRTGPNGYTF. The CDR3 coding sequence is TGTGCCAGCACCGGCAGGACGGGGCCCAATGGCTACACCTTC.